This TCR beta chain is drawn from a study of blood T cell repertoires in COVID-19. At the level of the study: The origin of the acute and convalescent COVID-19 samples was the United States, Italy and Spain. Nucleic acid was either cDNA or gDNA, and it came from T cells, B-cell-depleted T cells, or PBMCs.

Germline V gene data show CDR1 as MRHNA and CDR2 as SNTAGT. Trimming removed 4 bases from V and 3 bases from J; junction bases left unmatched: 5. The CDR3 contains 15 residues. TCRdb's copy holds only in-frame clones and misses some; the assay was immunoSEQ multiplex PCR. Of 250,000 to 400,000 clones in the sample, about 91% were seen once. This clonotype originated in a young woman with COVID-19, enrolled during active disease. V usage is TRBV6-4 and J usage is TRBJ2-1; 8 bases fit TRBD1. The sequencing sample was made of peripheral blood. CDR3 sequence: CASSAGQGHYNEQFF. In DNA form, the CDR3 reads TGTGCCAGCAGTGCCGGACAGGGTCACTACAATGAGCAGTTCTTC.